The clone carrying this T cell receptor beta chain has more than one count but fewer than ten. Germline V lookup: CDR1 KGHSH, CDR2 LQKENI. V was pared by 7 bases and J by 5 bases, with 6 bases of the junction left unmatched. The CDR3 contains 13 residues. This entry is derived from a study of blood T cell repertoires in COVID-19. Study at large: Sites across the United States, Italy and Spain contributed samples from acute and convalescent COVID-19.

Ages ranged from 18 to 89 years, with residence in 24 US areas. Participants were placed into cohorts based on the clinical history they reported. Under the authors' procedure: Nucleated cell counts were estimated from reference gene primer amplification. This table comes from immunoSEQ multiplex PCR, and its TCRdb copy is limited to in-frame clones, with some not included. V and J calls plus clone size are reproduced from that table; the DNA served to infer D and trimming. This sample yields 200,000 or so clones, of which around 90% are seen a single time; around 2.6% belongs to the top ten. The sequence was collected from a woman in her 30s who had recovered from COVID-19. The specimen was PBMCs or T cells enriched from blood (not recorded which). The rearrangement links TRBV18 to TRBJ2-5, with 8 bases identical to TRBD2. The CDR3 region is CASFGLAGETQYF. Written as DNA, the CDR3 is TGTGCCAGCTTTGGACTAGCAGGGGAGACCCAGTACTTC.